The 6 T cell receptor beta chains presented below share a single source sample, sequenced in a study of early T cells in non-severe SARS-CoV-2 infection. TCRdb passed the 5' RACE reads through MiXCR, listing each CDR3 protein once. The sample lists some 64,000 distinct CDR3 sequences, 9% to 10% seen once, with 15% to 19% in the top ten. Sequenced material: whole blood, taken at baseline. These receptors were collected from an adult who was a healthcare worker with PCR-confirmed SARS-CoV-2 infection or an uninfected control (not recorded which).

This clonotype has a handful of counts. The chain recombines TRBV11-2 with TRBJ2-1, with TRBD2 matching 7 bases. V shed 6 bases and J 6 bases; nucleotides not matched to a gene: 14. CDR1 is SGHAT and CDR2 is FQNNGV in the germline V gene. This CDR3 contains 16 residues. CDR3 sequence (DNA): TGTGCCAGCAGTAGAAGGGCGGGGGTAGGGGCCAATGAGCAGTTCTTC. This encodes CASSRRAGVGANEQFF.

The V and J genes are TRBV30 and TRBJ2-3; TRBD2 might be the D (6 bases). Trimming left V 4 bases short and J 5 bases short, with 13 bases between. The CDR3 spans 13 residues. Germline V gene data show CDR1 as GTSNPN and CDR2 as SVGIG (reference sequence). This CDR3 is CAWTGRGRDTQYF. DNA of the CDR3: TGTGCCTGGACCGGGAGAGGAAGAGATACGCAGTATTTT.

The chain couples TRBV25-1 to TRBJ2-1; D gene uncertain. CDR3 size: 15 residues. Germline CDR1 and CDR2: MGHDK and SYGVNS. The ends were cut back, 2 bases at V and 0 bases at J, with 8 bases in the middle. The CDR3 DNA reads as TGTGCCAGCAGTGAACCGTCCAGCTCCTACAATGAGCAGTTCTTC. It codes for CASSEPSSSYNEQFF.

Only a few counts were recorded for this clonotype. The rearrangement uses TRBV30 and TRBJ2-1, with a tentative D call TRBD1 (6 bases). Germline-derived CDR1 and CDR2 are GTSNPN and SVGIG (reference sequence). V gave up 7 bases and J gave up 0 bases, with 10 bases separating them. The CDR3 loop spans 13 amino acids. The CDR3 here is CAYRVSSYNEQFF. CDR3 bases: TGTGCCTACAGGGTGAGCTCCTACAATGAGCAGTTCTTC.

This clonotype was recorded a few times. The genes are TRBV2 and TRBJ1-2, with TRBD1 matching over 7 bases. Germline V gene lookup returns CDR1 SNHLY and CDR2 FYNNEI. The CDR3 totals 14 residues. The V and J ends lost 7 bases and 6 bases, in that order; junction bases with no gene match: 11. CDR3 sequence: CASKVAQGSDGYTF. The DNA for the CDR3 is TGTGCCAGCAAGGTGGCACAGGGGAGTGATGGCTACACCTTC.

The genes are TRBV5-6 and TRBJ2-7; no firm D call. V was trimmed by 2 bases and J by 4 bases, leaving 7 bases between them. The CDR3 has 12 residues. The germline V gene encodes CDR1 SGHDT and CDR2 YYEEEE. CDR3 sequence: CASSFDGYEQYF. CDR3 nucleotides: TGTGCCAGCAGCTTCGACGGGTACGAGCAGTACTTC.